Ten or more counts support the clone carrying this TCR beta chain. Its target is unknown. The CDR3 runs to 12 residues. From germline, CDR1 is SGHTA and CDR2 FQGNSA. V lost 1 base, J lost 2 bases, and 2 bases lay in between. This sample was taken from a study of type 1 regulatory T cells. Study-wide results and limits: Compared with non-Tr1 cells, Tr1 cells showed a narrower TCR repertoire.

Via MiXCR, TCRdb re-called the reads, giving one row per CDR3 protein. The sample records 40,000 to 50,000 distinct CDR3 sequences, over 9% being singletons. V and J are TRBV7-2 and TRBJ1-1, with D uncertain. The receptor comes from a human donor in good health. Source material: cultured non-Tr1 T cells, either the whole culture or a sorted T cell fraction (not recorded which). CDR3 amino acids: CASSLVNTEAFF. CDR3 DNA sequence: TGTGCCAGCAGCTTAGTTAACACTGAAGCTTTCTTT.